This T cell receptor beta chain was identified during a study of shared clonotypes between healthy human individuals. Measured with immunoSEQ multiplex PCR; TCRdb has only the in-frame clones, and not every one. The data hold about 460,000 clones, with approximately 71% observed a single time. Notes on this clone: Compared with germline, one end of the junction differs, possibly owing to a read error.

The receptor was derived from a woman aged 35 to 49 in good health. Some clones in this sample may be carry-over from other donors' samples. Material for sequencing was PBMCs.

The CDR3 DNA reads TGTGCTAGCAGCTTGACCCTAAGGACTGAAGCTTTCTTT. As protein: CASSLTLRTEAFF. J is TRBJ1-1 and V is TRBV7-7; D call uncertain. This CDR3 region has 13 residues. CDR1 is SSHAT and CDR2 is FNYEAQ in the germline V gene (reference sequence).